This T cell receptor (beta chain) was captured in a study of beta chain features in type 1 diabetes (dated by TCRdb to 2017 to 2018). Broadly, across the study: Mean age, gender distribution, total cell number and subset yield were not different between patients and healthy donors. In the study, recently diagnosed type 1 diabetes patients and matched healthy donors were compared on the TCRB repertoires of their sorted circulating CD4+ T cell subsets. A total of some 110 million sorted cells were examined across all samples, and the number of cells per subset was strongly correlated with RNA yield. Naive and central memory subsets were obtained from all 28 donors, but regulatory and stem cell-like memory subsets were isolated from only 8 patients and 8 healthy donors. General findings and caveats noted by the study authors: Only small numbers of individuals were included in the HLA sub-analyses, which left unresolved whether HLA type had any influence on TCRB rearrangement. Sequencing cDNA rather than genomic DNA could over-represent highly expressing activated cells, although activation and CD3 levels did not differ between groups. Fewer insertions and more nucleotide deletions at VDJ recombination sites were observed in patients with type 1 diabetes, implying thymic rearrangement abnormalities. Naive, central memory and regulatory TCRB repertoires appeared to be more alike among patients than among healthy donors. In all four CD4+ subsets, TCRB CDR3 length was moderately but significantly shorter in type 1 diabetes patients. Shorter templates might be favored by PCR, yet because patient and control samples were amplified and corrected together, any such skew would affect both groups equally.

The CDR3 measures 15 amino acids from cysteine to phenylalanine. Of the read, only the CDR3 DNA is kept; its 45 bases are in frame from base 1. Reading the germline V gene gives CDR1 KGHSY and CDR2 FQNENV. Deletion took 0 bases off V and 3 bases off J, with a span of 9 bases between the germline ends. Each donor gave one peripheral blood draw, averaging roughly 100 mL, which was collected into heparinised tubes. Using a panel that included CD45RO, CCR7, CD25, CD127, CD95 and CD27, naive, central memory, regulatory and stem cell-like memory CD4+ T cells were sorted on a BD FACSAria II. Purity was above 95% for every sorted population. PBMCs were isolated immediately by Lymphoprep density gradient centrifugation and stained directly without culture. To minimize batch effects, samples were stained and sorted in pairs, one healthy donor with one patient per experiment. Remarks on this clone: The antigen it recognizes is unknown. No base quality information exists; no much larger clone differs at one position.

The entire isolated RNA was reverse transcribed using the High Capacity cDNA Reverse Transcription Kit, and thus expressed TCRB transcripts were sequenced. Naive, central memory and regulatory T cell samples underwent deep immunoSEQ sequencing, averaging around 3.7 million total reads per sample. After sorted cells were lysed in RLT buffer, RNA was extracted with DNase-treated RNeasy Micro or Mini kits, with the choice depending on cell number. Each cell subset was processed separately to prevent cross-contamination, with patient and healthy donor samples processed together. The immunoSEQ multiplex PCR was used to amplify TCRB sequences from cDNA, yielding 87-bp fragments that span the CDR3 region. The amplicons were sequenced using the Illumina HiSeq platform. In the source study's methods: Synthetic template baselines were used to correct PCR bias computationally, reads within Hamming distance 2 were collapsed together, and singletons that could not be merged were discarded. Reads were aligned against IMGT to assign V, D and J genes, CDR3 length and insertions or deletions at six rearrangement sites. Clonotype counts were normalized to sorted cell number within each subset before computing true diversity and Gini coefficients with the tcR R package. Repertoire sharing was quantified using the overlap coefficient calculated on TCRB nucleotide sequences. What TCRdb holds here is the immuneACCESS table cut down to in-frame rearrangements. Part of the clones is not present; checked against another copy, under half of the missing clones reflect an unresolved V gene, and the others are unexplained. The V and J calls and clone size are taken from that table; D and trimming were inferred from the DNA. The sample includes under 50,000 clones, with approximately 70% observed a single time. The ten biggest clones cover about 2% of the sample.

The clonotype comes from a woman aged 18-30 years with type 1 diabetes. The sample was Tregs from blood. The cell subset or site label of this sample denotes: regulatory CD4+ T cells. Recombination joined TRBV16 with TRBJ2-1; the best D guess is TRBD1, with 6 bases matching. The base sequence is TGTGCCAGCAGCCAATCAACAGGGAACTACAATGAGCAGTTCTTC. This sequence encodes CASSQSTGNYNEQFF.